The 23 T cell receptor beta chains below all came from one sample that was sequenced in a study of OX40 agonist ivuxolimab in advanced cancers. Profiled with immunoSEQ multiplex PCR; TCRdb holds only in-frame clones, not every one. The sample has roughly 56,000 clones, about four fifths seen once; the top ten hold approximately 4.5%. The sample consisted of CD4+ or CD8+ T cells sorted from blood, taken in a trial of the OX40 agonist ivuxolimab. These receptors came from an adult with an advanced solid tumor such as melanoma, head and neck, liver or kidney cancer.

This chain joins TRBV12-5 and TRBJ2-3; no definite D call. Trimming left V 6 bases short and J 1 base short, with 8 bases between. Germline assignment: CDR1 LGHNT and CDR2 FRNRAP. The CDR3 sequence is 13 residues long. The CDR3 DNA reads as TGTGCTAGTGGCCTCGGGCGCACAGATACGCAGTATTTT. Translated: CASGLGRTDTQYF. The variable domain in full, completed from reference TRBV12-5 and TRBJ2-3, reads DARVTQTPRHKVTEMGQEVTMRCQPILGHNTVFWYRQTMMQGLELLAYFRNRAPLDDSGMPKDRFSAEMPDATLATLKIQPSEPRDSAVYFCASGLGRTDTQYFGPGTRLTVL.

The chain links TRBV9 to TRBJ1-1, with 9 bases fitting TRBD1. The J segment lost 6 bases and the V segment lost 8 bases, leaving 11 bases of the junction unmatched. Germline values: CDR1 SGDLS, CDR2 YYNGEE. The CDR3 contains 14 residues. CDR3 protein: CASGRTDRGSEAFF. CDR3 in DNA: TGTGCCAGTGGCCGAACAGACAGGGGGTCTGAAGCTTTCTTT.

In this sample, this clone turned up once. The chain carries TRBV11-2 and TRBJ2-7; D call uncertain. This CDR3 is built from 14 residues. V was clipped by 4 bases and J by 5 bases, with 15 bases between them. Germline V gene data show CDR1 as SGHAT and CDR2 as FQNNGV. This CDR3 is CASSSRSLVNEQYF. The CDR3 DNA sequence: TGTGCCAGCAGCTCAAGAAGTCTAGTCAACGAGCAGTACTTC. Supplemented by reference TRBV11-2 and TRBJ2-7, the full variable domain reads EAGVAQSPRYKIIEKRQSVAFWCNPISGHATLYWYQQILGQGPKLLIQFQNNGVVDDSQLPKDRFSAERLKGVDSTLKIQPAKLEDSAVYLCASSSRSLVNEQYFGPGTRLTVT.

The DNA of the CDR3 is TGTGCCAGCAGCCAAGCAGGAGGAGGCGAGACCCAGTACTTC. As protein: CASSQAGGGETQYF. The chain recombines TRBV4-2 with TRBJ2-5; possibly TRBD2 for D (5 bases). In germline, CDR1 is LGHNA, CDR2 YNFKEQ. The V end lost 1 base, the J end lost 5 bases, and 11 bases lay between the germline ends. CDR3 length: 14 amino acids.

The chain combines TRBV19 with TRBJ2-1; the match to TRBD2 covers 14 bases. Germline loops: CDR1 LNHDA, CDR2 SQIVND (reference sequence). J lost 6 bases, V lost 7 bases, and 5 bases had no gene match. The CDR3 is 15 residues long. CDR3 in DNA: TGTGCCAGTATTGGGACTAGCGGGAGTAGCAATGAGCAGTTCTTC. The encoded protein is CASIGTSGSSNEQFF.

The rearrangement uses TRBV10-3 and TRBJ1-3; 11 bases are a match to TRBD1. Looked up from germline, CDR1 is ENHRY and CDR2 is SYGVKD. This CDR3 has 14 amino acids. The V gene end was trimmed by 11 bases and the J gene end by 0 bases; junction bases not matched to a gene: 3. CDR3 protein: CAFGQGASGNTIYF. Here the CDR3 DNA reads TGTGCCTTCGGACAGGGGGCCTCTGGAAACACCATATATTTT.

This clone was counted a few times. CDR3 residues: CASRGDSRTYEQYF. The CDR3 DNA sequence: TGTGCCAGCAGGGGGGACAGCCGGACCTACGAGCAGTACTTC. The V and J genes are TRBV6-1 and TRBJ2-7; 7 bases fit TRBD1. The germline V gene encodes CDR1 MNHNS and CDR2 SASEGT. There are 14 residues in the CDR3. Losses at the gene ends were 6 bases for V and 2 bases for J; bases not matched to a gene: 7.

This clone was found once. V is TRBV28 and J is TRBJ2-1; the D is unclear. This CDR3 has 15 residues. V gave up 5 bases and J gave up 2 bases, with 13 bases separating them. CDR1 MDHEN and CDR2 SYDVKM come from the germline V gene. This chain's CDR3 is CASSPPGMAYNEQFF. CDR3 DNA sequence: TGTGCCAGCAGTCCCCCTGGCATGGCCTACAATGAGCAGTTCTTC. Full variable domain (missing parts from reference TRBV28 and TRBJ2-1): DVKVTQSSRYLVKRTGEKVFLECVQDMDHENMFWYRQDPGLGLRLIYFSYDVKMKEKGDIPEGYSVSREKKERFSLILESASTNQTSMYLCASSPPGMAYNEQFFGPGTRLTVL.

The chain is built from TRBV15 and TRBJ1-4; D is perhaps TRBD1 (5 bases). The CDR3 is made up of 16 amino acids. V gave up 0 bases and J gave up 4 bases, with 12 bases separating them. In germline, CDR1 is LNHNV, CDR2 YYDKDF (reference sequence). CDR3 protein: CATSRDLAGVNEKLFF. CDR3 DNA sequence: TGTGCCACCAGCAGAGATCTGGCGGGGGTTAATGAAAAACTGTTTTTT.

The J gene is TRBJ2-5, the V gene TRBV29-1, with TRBD2 as a possible D gene (5 bases). The germline V gene encodes CDR1 SQVTM and CDR2 ANQGSEA. Trimming stripped 0 bases from V and 1 base from J, with 15 bases between. CDR3 size: 16 residues. The CDR3 spells CSVEDSLRAGQETQYF. In DNA, the CDR3 is TGCAGCGTTGAAGATTCGCTTAGGGCGGGCCAAGAGACCCAGTACTTC.

The V and J genes are TRBV13 and TRBJ1-3; D uncertain. V was shortened by 1 base and J by 1 base, with 5 bases between the two germline ends. The germline gives CDR1 PRHDT, CDR2 FYEKMQ (reference sequence). The CDR3 length is 14 residues. The CDR3: CASSLAVSGNTIYF. CDR3 coding DNA: TGTGCCAGCAGCTTAGCAGTTTCTGGAAACACCATATATTTT.

The chain joins TRBV25-1 to TRBJ2-1; 7 bases fit TRBD2. The CDR3 has 18 residues. Germline values: CDR1 MGHDK, CDR2 SYGVNS. J gave up 5 bases and V 0 bases, and 13 bases lay outside the gene matches. Here the CDR3 DNA reads TGTGCCAGCAGTGAATATTGGAGGGGAGGGGCGGTGCACAATGAGCAGTTCTTC. It translates to CASSEYWRGGAVHNEQFF. Full variable domain (outside the CDR3, taken from reference TRBV25-1 and TRBJ2-1): EADIYQTPRYLVIGTGKKITLECSQTMGHDKMYWYQQDPGMELHLIHYSYGVNSTEKGDLSSESTVSRIRTEHFPLTLESARPSHTSQYLCASSEYWRGGAVHNEQFFGPGTRLTVL.

This chain uses TRBV7-2 with TRBJ1-1; D not resolved. V was cut by 0 bases and J by 6 bases, with 8 bases left in between. The germline CDR1 and CDR2 sequences are SGHTA and FQGNSA. The CDR3 has 13 residues. CDR3 residues: CASSLAAVSEAFF. DNA of the CDR3: TGTGCCAGCAGCTTAGCCGCGGTTTCTGAAGCTTTCTTT.

The genes are TRBV6-6 and TRBJ2-1; no definite D call. V dropped 5 bases and J dropped 7 bases, with 12 bases sitting between them. The V gene's germline CDR1 is MNHNY and CDR2 SVGAGI (reference sequence). The CDR3 runs to 13 residues. This CDR3 is CASSRLSTNEQFF. CDR3 DNA: TGTGCCAGCAGTCGCCTTAGTACGAATGAGCAGTTCTTC.

The V and J genes are TRBV5-5 and TRBJ2-7; TRBD1 matches 9 bases. The junction had 7 bases not matched to a gene; V was cut back by 4 bases and J by 5 bases. Looked up from germline, CDR1 is SGHKS and CDR2 is YYEKEE (reference sequence). The CDR3 is made up of 14 amino acids. The CDR3 coding sequence is TGTGCCAGCAGCCGGCAGGACAGGGGCGACGAGCAGTACTTC. This sequence encodes CASSRQDRGDEQYF.

The rearrangement joins TRBV5-1 to TRBJ2-5, with D perhaps being TRBD1 or TRBD2 (5 bases each). Germline V gene data show CDR1 as SGHRS and CDR2 as YFSETQ. The CDR3 loop spans 15 amino acids. The V end lost 4 bases, the J end lost 4 bases, and 17 bases lay between the germline ends. CDR3 loop: CASSRAGTYGETQYF. The DNA for the CDR3 is TGCGCCAGCAGCCGGGCAGGGACCTATGGAGAGACCCAGTACTTC.

The chain has TRBV6-5 and TRBJ1-5, with TRBD1 identical over 7 bases. Germline V gene sequence: CDR1 MNHEY, CDR2 SVGAGI. The CDR3 spans 15 residues. The junction had 6 bases not matched to a gene; V was cut back by 6 bases and J by 1 base. The CDR3 spells CASRIVQGSNQPQHF. The DNA of the CDR3 is TGTGCCAGCAGGATAGTACAGGGGAGCAATCAGCCCCAGCATTTT.

This clone has a single count. This sequence joins TRBV27 and TRBJ2-1; TRBD2 is a possible D gene (5 bases). The CDR3 has 14 residues. With 3 bases removed from V and 6 bases from J, the gap between germline ends came to 12 bases. Per germline, CDR1 MNHEY and CDR2 SMNVEV (reference sequence). CDR3 sequence: CASSFGRGPNEQFF. The CDR3 DNA is TGTGCCAGCAGTTTCGGACGGGGTCCCAATGAGCAGTTCTTC.

This clone appeared a few times. The chain employs TRBV18 and TRBJ1-2; D is unresolved. CDR1 and CDR2 from the germline V gene are KGHSH and LQKENI. Trimming pared 4 bases from V and 2 bases from J, leaving 8 bases between. CDR3 length: 13 residues. CDR3 in amino acids: CASSLDGNYGYTF. The CDR3 DNA reads as TGTGCCAGCTCACTCGACGGAAACTATGGCTACACCTTC. Using reference TRBV18 and TRBJ1-2 for the parts outside the CDR3, the full variable domain is NAGVMQNPRHLVRRRGQEARLRCSPMKGHSHVYWYRQLPEEGLKFMVYLQKENIIDESGMPKERFSAEFPKEGPSILRIQQVVRGDSAAYFCASSLDGNYGYTFGSGTRLTVV.

The rearrangement uses TRBV5-4 and TRBJ2-5; D might be TRBD1 (5 bases). V was cut by 0 bases and J by 4 bases, with 10 bases left in between. Germline V gene data show CDR1 as SGHNT and CDR2 as YYREEE (reference sequence). This CDR3 contains 14 residues. The CDR3 here is CASSLAGMGETQYF. The CDR3 nucleotides are TGTGCCAGCAGCTTGGCAGGGATGGGAGAGACCCAGTACTTC.

This chain connects TRBV27 to TRBJ2-1, with TRBD1 as a possible D gene (5 bases). V was clipped by 3 bases and J by 0 bases, with 12 bases between them. This CDR3 spans 16 amino acids. Per the germline V gene, CDR1 is MNHEY and CDR2 is SMNVEV (reference sequence). The CDR3 DNA reads as TGTGCCAGCAGTTTCGTAGACAGTAGCTCCTACAATGAGCAGTTCTTC. Translated, it gives CASSFVDSSSYNEQFF.

The V call is TRBV7-8, the J call TRBJ2-7; 11 nucleotides align to TRBD1. Germline CDR1 is SGHVS and CDR2 is FQNEAQ. This CDR3 contains 17 residues. Germline trimming cut 5 bases from V and 2 bases from J; bases unmatched to any gene: 11. DNA for the CDR3: TGTGCCAGCAGCCTACGACCCCGGGACAGGGGGACCTACGAGCAGTACTTC. Its protein is CASSLRPRDRGTYEQYF.

The V gene is TRBV5-1, the J gene TRBJ2-7; possible D gene TRBD2, 6 bases. V gave up 4 bases and J gave up 7 bases, with 18 bases separating them. Germline lookup yields CDR1 SGHRS and CDR2 YFSETQ. The CDR3 runs 14 residues. CDR3 in DNA: TGCGCCAGCAGCCCGGGACTTACCTACGGGGAGCAGTACTTC. As protein: CASSPGLTYGEQYF. The complete variable domain, with remaining parts taken from reference TRBV5-1 and TRBJ2-7, reads KAGVTQTPRYLIKTRGQQVTLSCSPISGHRSVSWYQQTPGQGLQFLFEYFSETQRNKGNFPGRFSGRQFSNSRSEMNVSTLELGDSALYLCASSPGLTYGEQYFGPGTRLTVT.